The 16 T cell receptor beta chains presented below share a single source sample, sequenced in a study of control samples from healthy donors and cancer patients. The assay was immunoSEQ multiplex PCR, and TCRdb's table has in-frame clones only and misses some. Counted here are 160,000 or so clones, around 94% occurring once; the ten biggest clones make up 12% to 15%. Sequencing input: PBMCs. The receptor source for this set is a man in his 60s with colorectal cancer.

The CDR3 sequence: CASSSRVGSDIQYF. For the CDR3, the DNA is TGTGCCAGCAGCTCCAGGGTGGGGTCGGACATTCAGTACTTC. The chain uses TRBV7-2 and TRBJ2-4, with a possible D match to TRBD1 (5 bases). Trimming took 4 bases from V and 8 from J, leaving 15 bases between them. This CDR3 comprises 14 residues. CDR1 is SGHTA, CDR2 FQGNSA, per germline. Together with reference TRBV7-2 and TRBJ2-4, the CDR3 gives the full variable domain: GAGVSQSPSNKVTEKGKDVELRCDPISGHTALYWYRQSLGQGLEFLIYFQGNSAPDKSGLPSDRFSAERTGGSVSTLTIQRTQQEDSAVYLCASSSRVGSDIQYFGAGTRLSVL.

This chain uses TRBV5-5 with TRBJ2-7; D unclear. This CDR3 is 12 amino acids long. Per germline, CDR1 SGHKS and CDR2 YYEKEE (reference sequence). V lost 2 bases and J lost 3, with 6 bases in between. Here the CDR3 reads CASSLPFYEQYF. The CDR3 DNA follows: TGTGCCAGCAGCTTACCCTTCTACGAGCAGTACTTC.

This clone was seen just once. The conserved phenylalanine or tryptophan is not found at the CDR3 terminus, so this likely reflects a read error. The DNA is left out, because the CDR3 cannot be placed on it with certainty; the CDR3 is given as TCRdb lists it. The gene calls are TRBV29-1 and TRBJ2-7. The germline V gene has CDR1 SQVTM and CDR2 ANQGSEA. Including both end residues, the CDR3 is 8 amino acids long. The CDR3 sequence: CSVGRRCI.

This sequence joins TRBV4-1 and TRBJ1-5, with D maybe TRBD1 (5 bases). The V end lost 2 bases, the J end lost 1 base, and 9 bases lay between the germline ends. The CDR3 covers 15 residues. CDR1 and CDR2 from the germline V gene are MGHRA and YSYEKL. This CDR3 reads CASSQHRDSNQPQHF. Written as DNA, the CDR3 is TGCGCCAGCAGCCAACACCGGGACAGCAATCAGCCCCAGCATTTT.

The chain couples TRBV27 to TRBJ1-5; D may be TRBD1 (5 bases). The germline V gene encodes CDR1 MNHEY and CDR2 SMNVEV (reference sequence). V was cut by 2 bases and J by 7 bases, with 9 bases left in between. This CDR3 contains 13 residues. CDR3 in DNA: TGTGCCAGCAGTTTAGGGGGATTGCAGCCCCAGCATTTT. Amino acids: CASSLGGLQPQHF.

V is TRBV19 and J is TRBJ2-6; TRBD1 is a possible D gene (6 bases). CDR1 LNHDA and CDR2 SQIVND come from the germline V gene (reference sequence). The length of the CDR3 is 16 residues. With 5 bases removed from V and 2 bases from J, the gap between germline ends came to 13 bases. CDR3 nucleotides: TGTGCCAGTAGTCAGGGGACGTTACCTGGGGCCAACGTCCTGACTTTC. Its translation: CASSQGTLPGANVLTF.

The V and J genes are TRBV19 and TRBJ2-5; D is unresolved. With 3 bases removed from V and 5 bases from J, the gap between germline ends came to 13 bases. CDR1 is LNHDA and CDR2 is SQIVND in the germline V gene (reference sequence). The CDR3 is 14 amino acids. The CDR3 DNA reads TGTGCCAGTAGTATTGGCCCGGACGTGGAGACCCAGTACTTC. Protein product: CASSIGPDVETQYF.

The chain links TRBV3-1 (or the pseudogene TRBV3-2) to TRBJ1-2; 10 nucleotides agree with TRBD1. CDR3 length: 15 residues. Germline loops: CDR1 LGHDT, CDR2 YNNKEL (reference sequence). After removal of 6 bases from V and 4 bases from J, the junction contained 8 bases not matched to a gene. This chain's CDR3 is CASSPRTGGTYGYTF. The CDR3, as DNA: TGTGCCAGCAGTCCTAGGACAGGGGGTACCTATGGCTACACCTTC.

The chain links TRBV11-2 to TRBJ1-1; no definite D call. Germline values: CDR1 SGHAT, CDR2 FQNNGV. The CDR3 runs to 14 residues. The V end was cut by 5 bases, the J end by 0 bases, with 10 bases between. The CDR3 loop reads CASSGATVNTEAFF. The CDR3 DNA is TGTGCCAGCAGCGGAGCAACAGTGAACACTGAAGCTTTCTTT.

CDR3 sequence reads: CASSVRPGANYGYTF. Here the CDR3 DNA reads TGTGCCAGCAGCGTACGGCCAGGGGCTAACTATGGCTACACCTTC. The chain has TRBV9 and TRBJ1-2, with D maybe TRBD1 (6 bases). The germline CDR1 and CDR2 sequences are SGDLS and YYNGEE. Trimming took off 1 base at V and 0 bases at J, with 10 bases between the two ends. CDR3 length equals 15 residues.

The V gene is TRBV7-9, the J gene TRBJ2-5; 10 nucleotides line up with TRBD2. CDR3 length equals 17 residues. Germline V gene sequence: CDR1 SEHNR, CDR2 FQNEAQ (reference sequence). V lost 3 bases, J lost 4 bases, and 11 bases stayed unmatched. The CDR3 reads CASSFIAGGLVGETQYF. The CDR3 DNA is TGTGCCAGCAGCTTTATAGCGGGGGGCCTTGTGGGAGAGACCCAGTACTTC.

The V call is TRBV28, the J call TRBJ1-1; D gene uncertain. V was pared by 2 bases and J by 3 bases, with 7 bases between. The V gene's germline CDR1 is MDHEN and CDR2 SYDVKM. The CDR3 runs 13 residues. For the CDR3, the DNA is TGTGCCAGCAGTTTAGGTGGGGACACTGAAGCTTTCTTT. Protein product: CASSLGGDTEAFF. The full variable domain, in which reference TRBV28 and TRBJ1-1 provide the parts outside the CDR3, is DVKVTQSSRYLVKRTGEKVFLECVQDMDHENMFWYRQDPGLGLRLIYFSYDVKMKEKGDIPEGYSVSREKKERFSLILESASTNQTSMYLCASSLGGDTEAFFGQGTRLTVV.

The V call is TRBV5-1, the J call TRBJ2-7; D is ambiguous. Germline V CDR1 and CDR2: SGHRS, YFSETQ. The CDR3 covers 12 residues. V was pared by 0 bases and J by 2 bases, with 3 bases between. CDR3 sequence reads: CASSLDAYEQYF. The CDR3, as DNA: TGCGCCAGCAGCTTGGACGCCTACGAGCAGTACTTC. The full variable domain, in which reference TRBV5-1 and TRBJ2-7 provide the parts outside the CDR3, is KAGVTQTPRYLIKTRGQQVTLSCSPISGHRSVSWYQQTPGQGLQFLFEYFSETQRNKGNFPGRFSGRQFSNSRSEMNVSTLELGDSALYLCASSLDAYEQYFGPGTRLTVT.

The chain is built from TRBV6-5 and TRBJ2-7; 9 positions agree with TRBD1. V was pared by 5 bases and J by 0 bases, with 2 bases of the junction left unmatched. This CDR3 region has 14 residues. CDR1 MNHEY and CDR2 SVGAGI come from the germline V gene. The CDR3 loop is CASSTGGNSYEQYF. As DNA, the CDR3 is TGTGCCAGCAGTACAGGGGGCAACTCCTACGAGCAGTACTTC.

Only one count was recorded for this clone. The rearrangement joins TRBV4-1 to TRBJ1-4, with 7 bases fitting TRBD1. The V gene's germline CDR1 is MGHRA and CDR2 YSYEKL. J lost 0 bases, V lost 4 bases, and 5 bases had no gene match. This CDR3 contains 16 residues. For the CDR3, the DNA is TGCGCCAGCAGCCTCAGGGGGTCGGCAACTAATGAAAAACTGTTTTTT. Its protein product is CASSLRGSATNEKLFF.

This clone appeared once. The chain couples TRBV2 to TRBJ2-7, with a weak D call TRBD2 (5 bases). This CDR3 spans 12 amino acids. V lost 3 bases to trimming and J lost 3 bases, with 6 bases between them. Germline CDR1 and CDR2: SNHLY and FYNNEI. The CDR3 DNA is TGTGCCAGCAGTGACGGGGACTACGAGCAGTACTTC. It specifies CASSDGDYEQYF.